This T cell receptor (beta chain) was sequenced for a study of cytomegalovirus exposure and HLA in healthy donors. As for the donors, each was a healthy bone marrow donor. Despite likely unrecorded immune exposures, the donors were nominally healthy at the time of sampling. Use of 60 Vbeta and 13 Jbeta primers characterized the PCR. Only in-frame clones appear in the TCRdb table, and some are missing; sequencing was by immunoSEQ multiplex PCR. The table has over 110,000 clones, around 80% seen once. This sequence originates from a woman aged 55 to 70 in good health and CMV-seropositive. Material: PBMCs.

The CDR3 sequence: CASSFWGGGYEQYF. The DNA of the CDR3 is TGTGCCAGCAGTTTTTGGGGGGGCGGGTACGAGCAGTACTTC. The chain joins TRBV28 to TRBJ2-7, with D perhaps matching TRBD2 (7 bases). The CDR3 is made up of 14 amino acids. V lost 3 bases and J lost 4, with 13 bases in between. From germline, CDR1 is MDHEN and CDR2 SYDVKM.